This T cell receptor beta chain derives from a study of blood T cell repertoires in COVID-19. The count of this clone is one. The assay was immunoSEQ multiplex PCR, and TCRdb's table has in-frame clones only and misses some. The sample lists under 300,000 clones; 75% to 90% were seen once. Donors in Cohort 3 who had recovered were those with two negative PCRs, healthcare professional clearance, or resolution of their symptoms. CDR1 SGDLS and CDR2 YYNGEE come from the germline V gene. This CDR3 region has 12 residues. V dropped 0 bases and J dropped 8 bases, with 8 bases sitting between them. The sequenced sample was PBMCs or T cells enriched from blood (not recorded which). This clonotype originated in a woman in her 40s who had recovered from COVID-19. The chain is built from TRBV9 and TRBJ1-2; the D is unclear. The CDR3 spells CASSVGEWGYTF. Written as DNA, the CDR3 is TGTGCCAGCAGCGTAGGGGAGTGGGGCTACACCTTC.